This TCR beta chain was identified in a study of blood T cells in healthy people across ages. Findings and limits, study-wide: The recorded TCR beta diversity per million T cells decreased in a roughly linear manner with age. Among long-lived donors, naive CD4+ cells were more numerous and diversity higher than in aged donors.

Next came a second PCR, run for roughly 6 to 11 cycles, which used a sample-barcoded 5' primer along with a J-beta primer mix. The template-switch adaptor, which had 12 random nucleotides, put a tag on each cDNA molecule. Paired-end reads containing CDR3 totaled no fewer than 3 million for each sample. A single record per CDR3 protein comes from TCRdb applying MiXCR to the 5' RACE reads. The data show over 1.5 million distinct CDR3 sequences, 49% seen once. V shed 6 bases, J shed 1 base, and the junction held 16 bases outside the gene matches. This CDR3 is built from 20 residues. The V gene's germline CDR1 is MNHNS and CDR2 SASEGT. Worth noting for this clonotype: Its cognate antigen is unknown.

The sequenced material came from blood. The J gene is TRBJ2-3, the V gene TRBV6-1; 13 bases map to TRBD2. The TCR comes from a woman aged 40 to 55 in good health. CDR3 sequence: CASRLISGTSGAGGTDTQYF. In DNA form, the CDR3 reads TGTGCCAGCAGACTAATTTCCGGGACTAGCGGGGCTGGGGGCACAGATACGCAGTATTTT.